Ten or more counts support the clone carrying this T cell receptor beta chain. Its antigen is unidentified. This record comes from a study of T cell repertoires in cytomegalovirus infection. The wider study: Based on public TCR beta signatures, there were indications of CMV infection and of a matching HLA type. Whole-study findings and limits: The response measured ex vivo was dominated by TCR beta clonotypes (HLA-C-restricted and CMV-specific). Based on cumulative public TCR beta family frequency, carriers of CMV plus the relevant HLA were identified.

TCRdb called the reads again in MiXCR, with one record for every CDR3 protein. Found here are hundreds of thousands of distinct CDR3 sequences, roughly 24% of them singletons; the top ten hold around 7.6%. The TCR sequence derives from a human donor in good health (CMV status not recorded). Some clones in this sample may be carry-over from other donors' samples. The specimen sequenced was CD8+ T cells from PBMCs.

As DNA, the CDR3 is TGTGCCAGCAGCTCCCAGGGATTCATTGGGGCCAACGTCCTGACTTTC. The encoded protein is CASSSQGFIGANVLTF. J is TRBJ2-6 and V is TRBV5-6; possible D gene TRBD1, 5 bases. The germline CDR1 and CDR2 sequences are SGHDT and YYEEEE. The CDR3 runs to 16 residues. The V end was cut by 3 bases, the J end by 3 bases, with 13 bases between. Full variable domain (rest looked up from reference TRBV5-6 and TRBJ2-6): DAGVTQSPTHLIKTRGQQVTLRCSPKSGHDTVSWYQQALGQGPQFIFQYYEEEERQRGNFPDRFSGHQFPNYSSELNVNALLLGDSALYLCASSSQGFIGANVLTFGAGSRLTVL.